This T cell receptor (beta chain) was obtained from a study of OX40 agonist ivuxolimab in advanced cancers. About the study: The dose-escalation cohort was over 65% male, with a mean age of about 60 years, ranging about 23 to 80. Study-wide results and limits: At 0.1 to 3.0 mg/kg, CD4+ and CD8+ blood T cells expanded clonally by week 6.

TCRdb keeps only in-frame clones here, not all; method: immunoSEQ multiplex PCR. The sample contains roughly 53,000 clones, approximately 88% of which appear only once. CDR3 length: 15 residues. Trimming pared 4 bases from V and 0 bases from J, leaving 8 bases between. CDR1 SGHRS and CDR2 YFSETQ come from the germline V gene. Turning to this clone: What it binds is unknown.

V usage is TRBV5-1 and J usage is TRBJ2-6; D remains unclear. The input for sequencing was CD4+ or CD8+ T cells sorted from blood, taken in a trial of the OX40 agonist ivuxolimab. The receptor comes from an adult with an advanced solid tumor such as melanoma, head and neck, liver or kidney cancer. The CDR3 DNA follows: TGCGCCAGCAGCATATCAACCTCTGGGGCCAACGTCCTGACTTTC. It yields the protein CASSISTSGANVLTF.